These T cell receptor beta chains were read from a single sample in a study of shared clonotypes between healthy human individuals. Repertoires were generated with immunoSEQ multiplex PCR, while TCRdb's copy carries only in-frame clones and drops some. The sample includes roughly 1,000,000 clones, approximately 80% of them seen just once. Sequenced input: memory CD4+ T cells from PBMCs. The receptors originated from a man aged 18 to 30 in good health. Some clones in this sample may be carry-over from other donors' samples. Both conserved end residues are part of each CDR3. A D gene is named only where the DNA matches it firmly. Clone size is not always given. Where it is, it says once, few, many or a class for expanded clones.

J	D	V	size	CDR3	DNA
TRBJ2-1	-	TRBV18	-	CASSVQSYNEQFF	TGTGCCAGCTCAGTTCAGTCCTACAATGAGCAGTTCTTC
TRBJ2-7	-	TRBV2	-	CASKRVDKWGEQYF	TGTGCCAGCAAAAGAGTGGACAAGTGGGGCGAGCAGTACTTC
TRBJ2-2	-	TRBV29-1	-	CSVRVNGGELFF	TGCAGCGTTCGGGTTAACGGCGGGGAGCTGTTTTTT
TRBJ2-7	-	TRBV6-5	-	CASSWRDSAKLLEQYF	TGTGCCAGCAGTTGGAGGGACAGCGCCAAACTCCTCGAGCAGTACTTC
TRBJ1-5	-	TRBV5-8	-	CASSQGTISNQPQHF	TGTGCCAGCAGCCAGGGCACGATTAGCAATCAGCCCCAGCATTTT
TRBJ1-1	-	TRBV2	few	CALGGGSEAFF	TGTGCCCTGGGGGGTGGATCTGAAGCTTTCTTT
TRBJ2-5	TRBD2	TRBV9	once	CASRDSSIAGLAGVSKETQYF	TGTGCCAGCCGCGACTCCTCCATCGCCGGGCTAGCGGGAGTGAGTAAAGAGACCCAGTACTTC
TRBJ2-3	TRBD2	TRBV6-4	-	CASIRTSGLTDTQYF	TGTGCCAGCATTAGGACTAGCGGCCTCACAGATACGCAGTATTTT
TRBJ2-5	TRBD1	TRBV5-6	-	CASSPTGGAKTQYF	TGTGCCAGCAGCCCGACAGGGGGCGCAAAGACCCAGTACTTC
TRBJ2-5	TRBD1	TRBV6-5	-	CASSFQGAGETQYF	TGTGCCAGCAGTTTCCAGGGGGCAGGGGAGACCCAGTACTTC
TRBJ2-7	-	TRBV6-5	few	CASSYKLDESYEQYF	TGTGCCAGCAGTTACAAGTTGGATGAGTCCTACGAGCAGTACTTC
TRBJ2-2	TRBD2	TRBV5-4	-	CASSLGLAGGNTGELFF	TGTGCCAGCAGCTTGGGACTAGCGGGAGGGAACACCGGGGAGCTGTTTTTT
TRBJ2-2	-	TRBV28	-	CASRTTGTLQGELFF	TGTGCCAGCAGGACTACAGGGACCTTACAAGGGGAGCTGTTTTTT
TRBJ1-1	-	TRBV5-4	-	CASSWGLGGTEAFF	TGTGCCAGCAGCTGGGGCCTAGGAGGAACTGAAGCTTTCTTT
TRBJ2-3	-	TRBV29-1	-	CSAKGTLGADTQYF	TGCAGCGCCAAGGGGACCTTGGGGGCAGATACGCAGTATTTT
TRBJ2-3	-	TRBV7-8	-	CASSSSWSTDTQYF	TGTGCCAGCAGCTCAAGTTGGTCCACAGATACGCAGTATTTT
TRBJ2-5	TRBD2	TRBV5-6	-	CASSLPVGLAGETQYF	TGTGCCAGCAGCCTCCCAGTGGGACTAGCGGGGGAGACCCAGTACTTC
TRBJ1-5	TRBD1	TRBV7-9	few	CASSTGGGGGQPQHF	TGTGCCAGCAGCACAGGAGGGGGCGGGGGTCAGCCCCAGCATTTT
TRBJ1-1	-	TRBV2	-	CASRGSGTMNTEAFF	TGTGCCAGCAGGGGGTCCGGGACGATGAACACTGAAGCTTTCTTT
TRBJ1-2	-	TRBV6-4	-	CASSDSKGPYF	TGTGCCAGCAGTGACTCGAAGGGACCGTACTTC
TRBJ1-5	TRBD1	TRBV9	-	CASSLTGEYQPQHF	TGTGCCAGCAGCTTGACAGGGGAGTATCAGCCCCAGCATTTT
TRBJ2-7	TRBD2	TRBV2	-	CASSELLAGGTEQYF	TGTGCCAGCAGTGAGTTACTAGCGGGAGGCACCGAGCAGTACTTC
TRBJ2-1	-	TRBV28	-	CASRDGYNEQFF	TGTGCCAGCCGGGACGGATACAATGAGCAGTTCTTC
TRBJ2-1	-	TRBV7-3	-	CASSLIRDNEQFF	TGTGCCAGCAGCTTAATTCGGGACAATGAGCAGTTCTTC
TRBJ2-1	TRBD1	TRBV7-2	-	CASSQATGLAYNEQFF	TGTGCCAGCAGCCAGGCGACAGGGCTTGCCTACAATGAGCAGTTCTTC
TRBJ2-5	TRBD2	TRBV12-5	-	CASASGPRLAGEETQYF	TGTGCTAGTGCCTCCGGCCCCAGACTAGCGGGTGAAGAGACCCAGTACTTC
TRBJ1-5	TRBD1	TRBV27	-	CASSLWGQGGGNQPQHF	TGTGCCAGCAGTTTATGGGGACAGGGCGGTGGCAATCAGCCCCAGCATTTT
TRBJ2-5	TRBD2	TRBV5-4	-	CASSLGGGRGETQYF	TGTGCCAGCAGCTTAGGAGGCGGGAGGGGGGAGACCCAGTACTTC
TRBJ1-5	-	TRBV30	few	CAWNRASQPQHF	TGTGCCTGGAACAGGGCGTCTCAGCCCCAGCATTTT
TRBJ2-3	TRBD2	TRBV10-3	-	CAIRPVYSAGGPLTDTQYF	TGTGCCATCAGACCGGTGTACTCGGCGGGAGGGCCCCTCACAGATACGCAGTATTTT
TRBJ1-5	-	TRBV19	-	CASSISSSGSNQPQHF	TGTGCCAGTAGTATATCCTCGAGCGGTAGCAATCAGCCCCAGCATTTT
TRBJ1-3	-	TRBV9	-	CASSVANKGNTIYF	TGTGCCAGCAGCGTAGCTAACAAAGGAAACACCATATATTTT
TRBJ1-2	-	TRBV7-8	few	CASSLGRDGYTF	TGTGCCAGCAGCCTAGGGAGGGATGGCTACACCTTC
TRBJ2-1	TRBD2	TRBV7-3	-	CASSLDSSGSWPGNEQFF	TGTGCCAGCAGCTTAGATAGTAGCGGGAGTTGGCCCGGCAATGAGCAGTTCTTC
TRBJ1-2	TRBD1	TRBV6-1	-	CASSDPGQGRGGYTF	TGTGCCAGCAGTGACCCGGGACAGGGCCGAGGTGGCTACACCTTC
TRBJ2-7	-	TRBV27	-	CASSLIRGIEQYF	TGTGCCAGCAGTTTAATTCGCGGAATCGAGCAGTACTTC
TRBJ1-2	-	TRBV4-1	-	CASSQFTPGERLDGYTF	TGCGCCAGCAGCCAGTTTACCCCCGGGGAGAGACTTGATGGCTACACCTTC
TRBJ2-3	TRBD2	TRBV7-2	-	CASSNQAGGGADTQYF	TGTGCCAGCAGCAACCAAGCGGGAGGAGGGGCAGATACGCAGTATTTT
TRBJ2-3	TRBD1	TRBV11-1	-	CASSYPRQGESDTQYF	TGTGCCAGCAGCTACCCCAGACAGGGGGAGTCAGATACGCAGTATTTT
TRBJ1-1	-	TRBV5-1	-	CASSLDVQTGTTEAFF	TGCGCCAGCAGCTTGGACGTCCAAACCGGGACAACTGAAGCTTTCTTT
TRBJ2-7	TRBD2	TRBV11-3	-	CASSFRGETYEQYF	TGTGCCAGCAGCTTTCGGGGGGAAACCTACGAGCAGTACTTC
TRBJ2-1	TRBD2	TRBV4-1	-	CASSPLIAGTSSNEQFF	TGCGCCAGCAGTCCACTTATTGCCGGGACTAGCTCCAATGAGCAGTTCTTC
TRBJ1-5	-	TRBV6-5	-	CASSYSAGNQPQHF	TGTGCCAGCAGTTACTCAGCAGGCAATCAGCCCCAGCATTTT
TRBJ2-7	-	TRBV5-1	-	CASSLEGGESYEQYF	TGCGCCAGCAGCTTGGAGGGAGGAGAGTCCTACGAGCAGTACTTC
TRBJ2-5	-	TRBV5-1	-	CASSVGAGETQYF	TGCGCCAGCAGCGTCGGAGCAGGAGAGACCCAGTACTTC